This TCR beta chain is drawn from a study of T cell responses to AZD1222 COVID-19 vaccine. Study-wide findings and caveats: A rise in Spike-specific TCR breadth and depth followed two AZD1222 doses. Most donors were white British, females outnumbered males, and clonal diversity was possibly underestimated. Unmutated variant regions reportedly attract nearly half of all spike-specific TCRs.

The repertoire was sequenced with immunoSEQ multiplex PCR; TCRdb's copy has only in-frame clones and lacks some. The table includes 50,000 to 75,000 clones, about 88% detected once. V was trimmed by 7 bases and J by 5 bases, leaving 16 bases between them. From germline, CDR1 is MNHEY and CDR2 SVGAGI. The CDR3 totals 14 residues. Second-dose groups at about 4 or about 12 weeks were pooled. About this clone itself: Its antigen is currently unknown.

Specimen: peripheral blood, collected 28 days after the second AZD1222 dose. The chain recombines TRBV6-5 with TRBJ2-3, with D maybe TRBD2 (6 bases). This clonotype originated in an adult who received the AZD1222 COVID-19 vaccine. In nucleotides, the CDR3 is TGTGCCAGCAAGGAGGTCCCGGGGGTAGATACGCAGTATTTT. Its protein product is CASKEVPGVDTQYF.